This entry lists 18 T cell receptor beta chains sequenced from one sample in a study of human T cells and chemical hapten exposure. TCRdb re-called the RACE reads with MiXCR, one entry per CDR3 protein. The sample carries under 100,000 distinct CDR3 sequences, less than 11% recorded once. Time point: patch test 2, 6 weeks after DPC sensitization. Treatment meaning: therapeutic diphenylcyclopropenone sensitization with weekly scalp DPC. This specimen consisted of whole blood, obtained in connection with sensitization to the hapten diphenylcyclopropenone (DPC). The receptors here all came from a woman between 50 and 59 years old with alopecia areata. Some clones in this sample may be carry-over from other donors' samples.

At least ten counts were recorded for this clonotype. V and J are TRBV12-3 or TRBV12-4 and TRBJ2-1; perhaps D is TRBD1 or TRBD2 (5 bases each). Trimming stripped 3 bases from V and 2 bases from J, with 11 bases between. CDR3 length: 15 amino acids. The CDR3 DNA reads TGTGCCAGCAGTTTTTGGGACCGAGCCTACAATGAGCAGTTCTTC. Translating it yields CASSFWDRAYNEQFF.

The sample holds many counts of this clonotype. The rearrangement uses TRBV28 and TRBJ2-2; 7 positions match TRBD1. Germline values: CDR1 MDHEN, CDR2 SYDVKM. J was trimmed by 6 bases and V by 4 bases; bases with no gene match: 11. This CDR3 is built from 16 residues. The CDR3 nucleotides are TGTGCCAGCAGTTCCCCATTTTACAGGGGCCCCGGGGAGCTGTTTTTT. Encoded protein: CASSSPFYRGPGELFF.

This chain joins TRBV5-1 and TRBJ2-7, with 10 positions matching TRBD2. V trimming: 0 bases; J trimming: 3 bases; junction bases outside the gene matches: 6. The CDR3 loop spans 16 amino acids. CDR1 is SGHRS, CDR2 YFSETQ, per germline. The CDR3, as DNA: TGCGCCAGCAGCTTGGGGCTAGCGGGAGCGGGCTACGAGCAGTACTTC. Encoded protein: CASSLGLAGAGYEQYF.

This clonotype came up a few times. One junction end does not reproduce the germline sequence, and a read error may be involved. The rearrangement links TRBV7-9 to TRBJ1-6; TRBD1 aligns across 10 bases. Germline CDR1 and CDR2: SEHNR and FQNEAQ (reference sequence). CDR3 length: 13 amino acids. In DNA form, the CDR3 reads TGTTCCAGCAGCCAGACAGGGGGCTCACCCCTTCACTTT. Amino acid sequence: CSSSQTGGSPLHF.

This clonotype was counted at least ten times. V gene TRBV10-2 combines with J gene TRBJ1-5; D not certain. V lost 4 bases and J lost 4, with 11 bases in between. Germline assignment: CDR1 WSHSY and CDR2 SAAADI. The CDR3 is made up of 14 amino acids. CDR3 protein: CASSATDFNQPQHF. The CDR3 DNA reads as TGCGCCAGCAGTGCCACAGACTTTAATCAGCCCCAGCATTTT.

V is TRBV28 and J is TRBJ2-5; D possibly corresponds to TRBD1 (7 bases). In germline, CDR1 is MDHEN, CDR2 SYDVKM. The CDR3 loop spans 15 amino acids. V lost 2 bases and J lost 1, with 11 bases in between. The CDR3 DNA follows: TGTGCCAGCAGTTTAAGACAGGGACTCCAAGAGACCCAGTACTTC. Translating gives CASSLRQGLQETQYF.

This clonotype has ten or more counts. The genes are TRBV30 and TRBJ1-2; D remains ambiguous. The V end lost 1 base, the J end lost 8 bases, and 17 bases lay between the germline ends. This CDR3 is built from 14 residues. From germline, CDR1 is GTSNPN and CDR2 SVGIG (reference sequence). CDR3 residues: CAWSAVYTPLGYTF. The DNA of the CDR3 is TGTGCCTGGAGTGCGGTCTACACGCCTTTAGGCTACACCTTC.

This clonotype was seen a handful of times. V is TRBV20-1 and J is TRBJ2-1; TRBD2 matches at 7 bases. Germline V gene lookup returns CDR1 DFQATT and CDR2 SNEGSKA (reference sequence). The CDR3 extends over 15 amino acids. With V trimmed by 3 bases and J by 4 bases, 9 bases remained unmatched. CDR3 amino acids: CSARGRLAVYNEQFF. CDR3 nucleotide sequence: TGCAGTGCTAGGGGCCGCCTAGCGGTTTACAATGAGCAGTTCTTC.

The chain carries TRBV7-6 and TRBJ2-3, with TRBD2 matching 8 bases. Germline CDR1 SGHVS, CDR2 FNYEAQ. The CDR3 consists of 15 residues. V lost 5 bases, J lost 4 bases, and 8 bases stayed unmatched. The DNA for the CDR3 is TGTGCCAGCAGCCTCCGGCGGGGGGTCGCAGATACGCAGTATTTT. Translating gives CASSLRRGVADTQYF.

The chain recombines TRBV7-9 with TRBJ2-3, with 8 bases identical to TRBD2. In germline, CDR1 is SEHNR, CDR2 FQNEAQ (reference sequence). Losses at the gene ends were 0 bases for V and 2 bases for J; bases not matched to a gene: 1. This CDR3 contains 15 residues. The CDR3 DNA reads TGTGCCAGCAGCTTAGCAGCGGGAGCCACAGATACGCAGTATTTT. Translating gives CASSLAAGATDTQYF.

This clonotype was seen at least ten times. V and J are TRBV6-4 and TRBJ1-1; D remains ambiguous. Germline V gene data show CDR1 as MRHNA and CDR2 as SNTAGT. This CDR3 contains 14 residues. Trimming removed 4 bases at V and 0 bases at J, with 9 bases between. The CDR3 protein is CASSAREMNTEAFF. Here the CDR3 DNA reads TGTGCCAGCAGTGCAAGAGAGATGAACACTGAAGCTTTCTTT.

This clonotype occurred a few times. J is TRBJ2-7 and V is TRBV19; either TRBD1 or TRBD2 may supply D (5 bases each). The CDR3 loop spans 13 amino acids. CDR1 and CDR2 from the germline V gene are LNHDA and SQIVND (reference sequence). V lost 5 bases, J lost 2 bases, and 10 bases lay in between. The CDR3 DNA follows: TGTGCCAGTAGTGTACGGGGCGCCTACGAGCAGTACTTC. Protein: CASSVRGAYEQYF.

Many counts were recorded for this clonotype. The chain couples TRBV29-1 to TRBJ2-7; 8 nucleotides match TRBD1. Germline CDR1 is SQVTM and CDR2 is ANQGSEA. Trimming at V came to 4 bases and at J to 1 base, leaving 6 bases not matched to a gene. This CDR3 region has 14 residues. In DNA form, the CDR3 reads TGCAGCGTTGTGGCCGGGACAGGTTCCTACGAGCAGTACTTC. This sequence encodes CSVVAGTGSYEQYF.

The rearrangement links TRBV7-9 to TRBJ2-4, with D possibly TRBD1 on 6 matching bases. V gave up 5 bases and J gave up 2 bases, with 10 bases separating them. CDR3 length: 14 amino acids. Germline CDR1 and CDR2: SEHNR and FQNEAQ (reference sequence). CDR3 loop: CASSPGQPKNIQYF. The DNA of the CDR3 is TGTGCCAGCAGCCCTGGACAGCCCAAAAACATTCAGTACTTC.

This clonotype was counted at least ten times. This chain connects TRBV7-2 to TRBJ1-1; tentatively, D is TRBD1 (5 bases). Deletions cut 1 base from V and 10 bases from J, with 25 bases between. The germline CDR1 and CDR2 sequences are SGHTA and FQGNSA. This CDR3 comprises 17 residues. The CDR3 DNA reads as TGTGCCAGCAGCTTAGACCCCCGGATGACAGCCGGTGGGGCAGCTTTCTTT. It translates to CASSLDPRMTAGGAAFF.

This clonotype came up many times. This chain connects TRBV20-1 to TRBJ2-7; perhaps D is TRBD1 or TRBD2 (5 bases each). The CDR3 sequence is 15 residues long. V was clipped by 6 bases and J by 3 bases, with 21 bases between them. Germline V lookup: CDR1 DFQATT, CDR2 SNEGSKA (reference sequence). The chain's CDR3 is CSAEGTGTVSYEQYF. The DNA for the CDR3 is TGCAGTGCCGAGGGGACCGGGACCGTCAGCTACGAGCAGTACTTC.

The rearrangement uses TRBV29-1 and TRBJ2-4; TRBD1 might be the D (6 bases). V lost 6 bases, J lost 4 bases, and 13 bases lay in between. Per the germline V gene, CDR1 is SQVTM and CDR2 is ANQGSEA. This CDR3 spans 13 amino acids. This CDR3 reads CSVSSTGKNIQYF. The CDR3 coding sequence is TGCAGCGTATCCTCGACAGGAAAAAACATTCAGTACTTC. Full variable domain (remainder filled in from reference TRBV29-1 and TRBJ2-4): SAVISQKPSRDICQRGTSLTIQCQVDSQVTMMFWYRQQPGQSLTLIATANQGSEATYESGFVIDKFPISRPNLTFSTLTVSNMSPEDSSIYLCSVSSTGKNIQYFGAGTRLSVL.

This clonotype was seen ten or more times. The chain has TRBV21-1 and TRBJ1-1. TRBV21-1 is a known pseudogene. This CDR3 has 16 amino acids. CDR3 amino acids: CARELTGLQSCTEAFF. DNA of the CDR3: TGTGCCAGAGAACTTACCGGCCTCCAATCGTGCACTGAAGCTTTCTTT.